The sequence of this T cell receptor (beta chain) was determined in a study of OX40 agonist ivuxolimab in advanced cancers. The study's findings and limits: In the expanded peripheral T cells, antigen specificity was never determined. In the 0.1-3.0 mg/kg groups, partial responders showed among the lowest expansion.

The V segment lost 9 bases and the J segment 4 bases; nucleotides outside the gene matches: 11. The germline gives CDR1 SGHDT, CDR2 YYEEEE. CDR3 length: 15 residues. TCRdb keeps only in-frame clones here, not all; method: immunoSEQ multiplex PCR. This table has about 68,000 clones, 65% to 90% appearing once. Notes on this clone: The antigen remains undetermined.

The specimen comprised CD4+ or CD8+ T cells sorted from blood, sampled in a trial of the OX40 agonist ivuxolimab. This TCR was sampled from an adult with an advanced solid tumor such as melanoma, head and neck, liver or kidney cancer. The V call is TRBV5-6, the J call TRBJ1-4; the match to TRBD1 covers 8 bases. The CDR3 reads CATGKQGGNNEKLFF. The CDR3 region has the DNA TGTGCCACCGGAAAACAGGGGGGGAATAATGAAAAACTGTTTTTT.